Listed here is a single T cell receptor beta chain. The data were obtained in a study of blood T cell repertoires in COVID-19. On the study more broadly: Samples came from the United States, Italy and Spain, spanning acute and convalescent COVID-19.

Cohort allocation depended upon clinical history that participants reported. The repertoire was sequenced with immunoSEQ multiplex PCR; TCRdb's copy has only in-frame clones and lacks some. Of 60,000 to 75,000 clones listed, roughly two thirds are singletons. This CDR3 region has 12 residues. V gave up 6 bases and J gave up 9 bases; unmatched junction bases: 0. Germline V gene sequence: CDR1 MNHEY, CDR2 SVGAGI. The sequencing sample was made of PBMCs or T cells enriched from blood (not recorded which). The chain combines TRBV6-5 with TRBJ1-6, with TRBD1 matching 9 bases. The receptor's source is a woman aged 55-75 years who had been exposed to COVID-19. The CDR3 DNA sequence: TGTGCCAGCAGGGACAGGGGTTCACCCCTCCACTTT. Amino acid sequence: CASRDRGSPLHF.